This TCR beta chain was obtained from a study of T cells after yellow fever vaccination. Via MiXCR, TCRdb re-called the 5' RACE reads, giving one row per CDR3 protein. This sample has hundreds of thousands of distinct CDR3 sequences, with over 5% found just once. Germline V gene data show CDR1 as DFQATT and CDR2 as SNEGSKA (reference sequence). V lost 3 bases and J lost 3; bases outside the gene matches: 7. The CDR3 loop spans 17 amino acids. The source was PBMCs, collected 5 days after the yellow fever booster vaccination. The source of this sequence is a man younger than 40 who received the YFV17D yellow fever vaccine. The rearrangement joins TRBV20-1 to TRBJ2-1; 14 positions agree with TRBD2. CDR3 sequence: CSARGLAGEVGYNEQFF. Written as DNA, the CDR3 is TGCAGTGCTAGGGGACTAGCGGGAGAGGTCGGCTACAATGAGCAGTTCTTC.